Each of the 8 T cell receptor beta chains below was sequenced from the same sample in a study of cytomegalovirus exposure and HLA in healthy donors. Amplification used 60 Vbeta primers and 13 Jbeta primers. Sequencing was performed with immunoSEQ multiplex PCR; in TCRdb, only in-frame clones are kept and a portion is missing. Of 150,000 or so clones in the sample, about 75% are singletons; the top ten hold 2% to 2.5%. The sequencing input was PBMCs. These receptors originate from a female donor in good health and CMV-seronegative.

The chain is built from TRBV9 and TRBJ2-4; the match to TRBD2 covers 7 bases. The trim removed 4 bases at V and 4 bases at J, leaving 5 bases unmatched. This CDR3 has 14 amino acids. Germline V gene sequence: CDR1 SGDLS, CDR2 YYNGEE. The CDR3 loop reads CASSPGGPKNIQYF. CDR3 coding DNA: TGTGCCAGCAGCCCGGGGGGACCGAAAAACATTCAGTACTTC.

DNA for the CDR3: TGTGCCAGCAGCTCGACAGGGTATGAGCAGTTCTTC. Translated, it gives CASSSTGYEQFF. The chain has TRBV5-4 and TRBJ2-1; TRBD1 agrees at 7 bases. With V trimmed by 3 bases and J by 8 bases, 2 bases remained unmatched. In germline, CDR1 is SGHNT, CDR2 YYREEE (reference sequence). The CDR3 length is 12 residues. Combining the CDR3 with reference TRBV5-4 and TRBJ2-1 gives the whole variable domain ETGVTQSPTHLIKTRGQQVTLRCSSQSGHNTVSWYQQALGQGPQFIFQYYREEENGRGNFPPRFSGLQFPNYSSELNVNALELDDSALYLCASSSTGYEQFFGPGTRLTVL.

This CDR3 reads CASSPGATNTGELFF. For the CDR3, the DNA is TGTGCCAGCTCACCAGGAGCCACGAACACCGGGGAGCTGTTTTTT. This chain uses TRBV18 with TRBJ2-2; D remains unclear. This CDR3 spans 15 amino acids. In germline, CDR1 is KGHSH, CDR2 LQKENI. V was trimmed by 2 bases and J by 0 bases, leaving 7 bases between them.

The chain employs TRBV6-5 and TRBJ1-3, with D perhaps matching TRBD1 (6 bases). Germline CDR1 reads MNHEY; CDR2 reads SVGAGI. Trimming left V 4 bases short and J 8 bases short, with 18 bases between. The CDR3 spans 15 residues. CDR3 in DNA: TGTGCCAGCAGTTTCAGTACAGGGTTTCGAGACACCATATATTTT. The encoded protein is CASSFSTGFRDTIYF.

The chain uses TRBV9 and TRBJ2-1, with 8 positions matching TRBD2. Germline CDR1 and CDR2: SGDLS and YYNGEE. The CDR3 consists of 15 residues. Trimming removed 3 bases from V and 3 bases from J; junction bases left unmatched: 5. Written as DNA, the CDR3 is TGTGCCAGCAGCGCATACGGGAGGGACTACAATGAGCAGTTCTTC. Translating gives CASSAYGRDYNEQFF.

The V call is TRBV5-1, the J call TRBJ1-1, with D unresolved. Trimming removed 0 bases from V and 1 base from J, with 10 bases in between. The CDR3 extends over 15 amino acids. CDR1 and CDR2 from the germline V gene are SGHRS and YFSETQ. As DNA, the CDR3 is TGCGCCAGCAGCTTGGTCCCAGATTCGAACACTGAAGCTTTCTTT. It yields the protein CASSLVPDSNTEAFF.

The CDR3 spells CASSGDSSGNTIYF. In DNA form, the CDR3 reads TGTGCCAGCAGCGGCGACAGCTCTGGAAACACCATATATTTT. The chain is built from TRBV9 and TRBJ1-3; D possibly corresponds to TRBD1 (5 bases). The V end was cut by 3 bases, the J end by 0 bases, with 7 bases between. Germline CDR1 is SGDLS and CDR2 is YYNGEE. The CDR3 extends over 14 amino acids.

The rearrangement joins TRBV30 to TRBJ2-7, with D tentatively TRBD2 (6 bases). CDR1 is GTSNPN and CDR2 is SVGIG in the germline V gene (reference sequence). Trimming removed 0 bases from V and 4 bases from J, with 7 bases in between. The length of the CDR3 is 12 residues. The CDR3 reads CAWSVSGYEQYF. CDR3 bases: TGTGCCTGGAGTGTAAGCGGGTACGAGCAGTACTTC.